A single T cell receptor beta chain is shown here with its context. By sample share, this clonotype is medium-sized (0.01 to 0.1%). Its binding antigen is unknown. No base-level quality is on record; no much larger clone is a single base apart. The source of the sample is a study of type 1 regulatory T cells (dated by TCRdb to about 2021). For the wider study: An in vitro protocol by which a Tr1-enriched, alloantigen-specific CD4 T cell product named T-allo10 was generated was characterized in the study. T-allo10 was being evaluated clinically in patients with hematological malignancies who were receiving allogeneic hematopoietic stem cell transplantation.

According to the description, T-allo10 cells that came from the donor were anergic, were specific for host alloantigens, and could carry out alloantigen-specific suppression. The sequencer listed for this sample is Illumina MiSeq. TCRdb reworked the public reads: Q25 trimming with fastp, MiXCR clone assembly, productive beta chains retained. For every CDR3 protein sequence, its rows merge into one entry that carries the most common genes and DNA. Present in this sample are approximately 72,000 distinct CDR3 sequences, roughly 60% of which were seen just once. The biggest ten clones account for 7% to 9.5% of the sample. This clonotype was sampled from a human donor in good health. The specimen sequenced was cultured T cells, either the whole culture or a sorted T cell fraction (not recorded which). This sample's cell subset or site label indicates: Tr1-enriched cell product generated in vitro against host alloantigens.

In nucleotides, the sequence is TGTGCCAGCAGTTCGGGTTTTGGACAGAAAGCCTACGAGCAGTACTTC. Its protein reads: CASSSGFGQKAYEQYF. The chain joins TRBV12-3 or TRBV12-4 to TRBJ2-7; TRBD1 is a weak D gene call, 6 bases matching. Including cysteine and phenylalanine, the CDR3 has 16 amino acids. The only DNA kept is the CDR3, 48 bases in frame from the first base. At the junction V is shortened by 4 bases and J by 2 bases, with 18 bases in between.